Listed here are 18 T cell receptor beta chains from one sample, sequenced in a study of blood T cell repertoires in COVID-19 (dated by TCRdb to about 2020). Library preparation employed the immunoSEQ multiplex PCR assay. The immuneACCESS repertoire file appears here via TCRdb, limited to in-frame rearrangements. These files lack a portion of the clones; in checked studies, under half of the deficit traces to unresolved V genes, and the cause of the others is not known. For this sample there are 75,000 to 100,000 clones; approximately 86% appear just once. The ten largest clonotypes hold approximately 1.6% of the sample. The specimen was peripheral blood. The receptors were gathered from a man at least 80 years old with acute or convalescent COVID-19.

The chain carries TRBV7-2 and TRBJ2-3; TRBD2 matches at 15 bases. The CDR3 extends over 17 amino acids. The germline V gene encodes CDR1 SGHTA and CDR2 FQGNSA. The J segment lost 5 bases and the V segment lost 3 bases, leaving 6 bases of the junction unmatched. CDR3: CASSFGLAGGPEDTQYF. Written as DNA, the CDR3 is TGTGCCAGCAGCTTCGGACTAGCGGGAGGGCCAGAAGATACGCAGTATTTT.

This clone was found once. V and J are TRBV5-1 and TRBJ2-5; TRBD2 aligns across 8 bases. The CDR3 sequence is 15 residues long. With 4 bases clipped from V and 2 bases from J, the junction kept 7 bases outside the gene matches. Germline values: CDR1 SGHRS, CDR2 YFSETQ. The CDR3 sequence: CASSGTGTRQETQYF. Here the CDR3 DNA reads TGCGCCAGCAGCGGAACCGGGACTAGACAAGAGACCCAGTACTTC.

The V call is TRBV24-1, the J call TRBJ1-2; possibly TRBD1 for D (5 bases). The CDR3 length is 14 residues. Trimming stripped 7 bases from V and 3 bases from J, with 14 bases between. CDR1 is KGHDR and CDR2 is SFDVKD in the germline V gene. This CDR3 is CATRPRGGDYGYTF. The CDR3, as DNA: TGTGCCACCAGGCCCCGGGGGGGGGACTATGGCTACACCTTC.

The chain joins TRBV28 to TRBJ1-4; TRBD1 matches 8 bases. The CDR3 is made up of 14 amino acids. CDR1 is MDHEN and CDR2 is SYDVKM in the germline V gene. V lost 6 bases and J lost 8; bases outside the gene matches: 8. CDR3 nucleotide sequence: TGTGCCAGCAGGACGGACAGGGAGGCCGAAAAACTGTTTTTT. This gives the protein CASRTDREAEKLFF.

This chain joins TRBV28 and TRBJ1-4, with D perhaps TRBD1 (5 bases). The CDR3 length is 12 residues. Germline lookup yields CDR1 MDHEN and CDR2 SYDVKM. V was shortened by 8 bases and J by 8 bases, with 12 bases between the two germline ends. The CDR3 region has the DNA TGTGCCAGCGGAGGGGAGGTGGAAAAACTGTTTTTT. Protein sequence: CASGGEVEKLFF.

This clone was picked up one time. The V gene is TRBV2, the J gene TRBJ2-1; TRBD2 is a possible D gene (6 bases). Germline values: CDR1 SNHLY, CDR2 FYNNEI. The ends were cut back, 2 bases at V and 3 bases at J, with 11 bases in the middle. This CDR3 spans 15 amino acids. CDR3 protein: CASSENGGNYNEQFF. CDR3 nucleotides: TGTGCCAGCAGTGAAAACGGCGGGAACTACAATGAGCAGTTCTTC. The full variable domain, rest sourced from reference TRBV2 and TRBJ2-1, is EPEVTQTPSHQVTQMGQEVILRCVPISNHLYFYWYRQILGQKVEFLVSFYNNEISEKSEIFDDQFSVERPDGSNFTLKIRSTKLEDSAMYFCASSENGGNYNEQFFGPGTRLTVL.

The V gene is TRBV19, the J gene TRBJ2-7; 9 nucleotides agree with TRBD1. With V trimmed by 6 bases and J by 3 bases, 15 bases remained unmatched. The CDR3 loop spans 17 amino acids. Germline CDR1 LNHDA, CDR2 SQIVND (reference sequence). The CDR3 region is CASSLTQSTGGGYEQYF. The CDR3 region has the DNA TGTGCCAGTAGCCTGACCCAATCGACAGGGGGTGGCTACGAGCAGTACTTC.

The J gene is TRBJ2-7, the V gene TRBV12-3 or TRBV12-4; D gene uncertain. With 2 bases removed from V and 12 bases from J, the gap between germline ends came to 11 bases. This CDR3 spans 11 amino acids. CDR3 sequence: CASSLSGHRYF. CDR3 nucleotide sequence: TGTGCCAGCAGTTTATCGGGTCACCGGTACTTC.

This clone was seen a few times. This chain uses TRBV6-5 with TRBJ2-1; 12 positions match TRBD2. V lost 7 bases to trimming and J lost 9 bases; unmatched junction nucleotides: 7. Germline CDR1 reads MNHEY; CDR2 reads SVGAGI. The CDR3 consists of 14 residues. DNA of the CDR3: TGTGCCAGCATATCTAGCGGGAGGGTCGGTGAGCAGTTCTTC. Protein sequence: CASISSGRVGEQFF.

This chain links TRBV7-3 with TRBJ2-2; TRBD2 matches 9 bases. The ends lost 6 bases at V and 7 bases at J; junction bases unmatched: 9. Germline values: CDR1 SGHTA, CDR2 FQGTGA. CDR3 length: 15 residues. CDR3: CASSRSSGMGGELFF. The CDR3 nucleotides are TGTGCCAGCAGTCGATCTAGCGGGATGGGCGGGGAGCTGTTTTTT.

The chain links TRBV5-1 to TRBJ2-3, with TRBD2 matching over 11 bases. Germline V gene data show CDR1 as SGHRS and CDR2 as YFSETQ. V was clipped by 0 bases and J by 4 bases; unmatched bases: 4. The CDR3 is made up of 16 amino acids. The CDR3 reads CASSLAIAGGSDTQYF. CDR3 bases: TGCGCCAGCAGCTTGGCTATAGCGGGAGGGTCAGATACGCAGTATTTT.

CDR3 amino acids: CASSPARTGVTYNEQFF. The DNA of the CDR3 is TGTGCCAGCTCACCCGCAAGGACAGGGGTTACCTACAATGAGCAGTTCTTC. The chain has TRBV18 and TRBJ2-1; the match to TRBD1 covers 9 bases. V shed 3 bases, J shed 2 bases, and the junction held 8 bases outside the gene matches. This CDR3 comprises 17 residues. CDR1 KGHSH and CDR2 LQKENI come from the germline V gene.

A few counts support this clone. The chain is built from TRBV5-1 and TRBJ2-7; D uncertain. This CDR3 contains 13 residues. Per germline, CDR1 SGHRS and CDR2 YFSETQ. V was clipped by 1 base and J by 3 bases, with 8 bases between them. CDR3 bases: TGCGCCAGCAGCTTGCAGGATAGCTACGAGCAGTACTTC. Amino acids: CASSLQDSYEQYF. The full variable domain, in which reference TRBV5-1 and TRBJ2-7 provide the parts outside the CDR3, is KAGVTQTPRYLIKTRGQQVTLSCSPISGHRSVSWYQQTPGQGLQFLFEYFSETQRNKGNFPGRFSGRQFSNSRSEMNVSTLELGDSALYLCASSLQDSYEQYFGPGTRLTVT.

The chain links TRBV6-2 or TRBV6-3 to TRBJ2-3; 8 bases fit TRBD1. V lost 2 bases to trimming and J lost 0 bases; unmatched junction nucleotides: 10. The CDR3 loop spans 18 amino acids. Looked up from germline, CDR1 is MNHEY and CDR2 is SVGEGT. CDR3 amino acids: CASSYPGQVGRSTDTQYF. CDR3 coding DNA: TGTGCCAGCAGTTACCCGGGACAGGTTGGGCGGAGCACAGATACGCAGTATTTT.

The V gene is TRBV11-1, the J gene TRBJ2-2, with TRBD1 matching 8 bases. This CDR3 has 14 residues. The V and J ends lost 10 bases and 6 bases, in that order; junction bases with no gene match: 10. From germline, CDR1 is SGHAT and CDR2 FQDESV (reference sequence). This chain's CDR3 is CATTSTGAPGELFF. CDR3 sequence (DNA): TGTGCCACCACCTCGACAGGGGCGCCCGGGGAGCTGTTTTTT.

The rearrangement uses TRBV5-1 and TRBJ2-1; D is possibly TRBD1 (6 bases). Germline CDR1 is SGHRS and CDR2 is YFSETQ. The CDR3 extends over 14 amino acids. V lost 5 bases and J 2 bases, leaving 11 bases between the germline ends. This CDR3 is CASSKGGTYNEQFF. The CDR3 DNA is TGCGCCAGCAGTAAAGGGGGAACCTACAATGAGCAGTTCTTC.

The chain is built from TRBV28 and TRBJ1-5, with TRBD1 as a possible D gene (5 bases). CDR1 and CDR2 from the germline V gene are MDHEN and SYDVKM. This CDR3 is built from 12 residues. V was pared by 5 bases and J by 10 bases, with 12 bases between. DNA for the CDR3: TGTGCCAGCAGTAGTCGACAGTTACCCCAGCATTTT. The encoded protein is CASSSRQLPQHF.

V is TRBV3-1 (or the pseudogene TRBV3-2) and J is TRBJ2-3, with TRBD2 matching 7 bases. The CDR3 covers 17 residues. Unmatched junction bases numbered 12, after V lost 4 bases and J lost 2 bases. The V gene's germline CDR1 is LGHDT and CDR2 YNNKEL (reference sequence). CDR3 coding DNA: TGTGCCAGCAGCCCCGTCGTGGGGGGAGGGGACACAGATACGCAGTATTTT. This sequence encodes CASSPVVGGGDTDTQYF.